The T cell receptor beta chain described here comes from a study of blood T cell repertoires in COVID-19. As for the study in general: In each case, the material was cDNA or gDNA derived from T cells, B-cell-depleted T cells, or PBMCs.

In the original workflow: It was from reference gene primer amplification that nucleated cell counts were estimated. Method: immunoSEQ multiplex PCR; TCRdb's copy keeps in-frame clones and lacks some. V and J calls and clone size are those listed in that table; D and trimming were worked out from the DNA. The sample includes roughly 76,000 clones, around 90% of them seen just once. The length of the CDR3 is 15 residues. Germline-derived CDR1 and CDR2 are MDHEN and SYDVKM. Trimming left V 6 bases short and J 7 bases short, with 18 bases between. This sequence was found in a woman between 18 and 29 years old with acute or convalescent COVID-19. The genes are TRBV28 and TRBJ2-2; D is possibly TRBD2 (6 bases). The specimen sequenced was peripheral blood. The CDR3 spells CASRRETRSVGELFF. In nucleotides, the CDR3 is TGTGCCAGCAGGCGCGAGACTAGATCGGTCGGGGAGCTGTTTTTT.